This T cell receptor beta chain emerged from a study of regulatory T cells in long-lasting Graves disease. Researchers made TCR beta libraries by using iRepertoire HTBI primers and running Arm-PCR on CDR3 regions. TCRdb reanalysed the multiplex PCR reads using MiXCR and keeps one entry per CDR3 protein. The sample has 400,000 to 650,000 distinct CDR3 sequences, about 16% seen once. Noted time point: newly diagnosed GD, antithyroid drugs for less than 3 months. RNA extracted from PBMCs served as the sequencing template. It was by American Thyroid Association guidelines that Graves' disease was diagnosed. The germline V gene has CDR1 SGHRS and CDR2 YFSETQ. The CDR3 covers 15 residues. V dropped 4 bases and J dropped 1 base, with 12 bases sitting between them. These data were also filed under a second study, of T cells in Graves' hyperthyroidism and ophthalmopathy. That report notes: First-round RT-PCR with HTBI primers amplified the TCR CDR3 region.

The rearrangement links TRBV5-1 to TRBJ1-5; D unclear. Sequences were derived from peripheral blood mononuclear cells (PBMCs), sampled at new diagnosis, from a patient treated with antithyroid drugs. This clonotype originated in a woman aged 35-60 years with Graves disease. The CDR3 DNA follows: TGCGCCAGCAGCGTGGGGTCGGAGAGCAATCAGCCCCAGCATTTT. It codes for CASSVGSESNQPQHF.